This TCR beta chain appears in the sequencing data of a study of T cell responses to AZD1222 COVID-19 vaccine (dated by TCRdb to 2020 to 2022). A note on the overall study: AZD1222 recipients with second doses at about 4 weeks or about 12 weeks were pooled, because spike-specific TCR depth and breadth did not differ between schedules. A total of around 240 trial participants underwent TCR sequencing, of whom 200 to 220 had received two doses of AZD1222 and roughly 26 had received two doses of the MenACWY control vaccine. Trial participants were enrolled by age into subgroups of 18-55, 56-69 and 70-plus years, and roughly 150, 30 and 60 TCR-sequenced participants, respectively, were included in these subgroups. What the research found in general, with its limitations: Only a handful of AZD1222 recipients were SARS-CoV-2 seropositive at baseline, limiting conclusions about previously exposed vaccinees. Most participants were white British and females outnumbered males, and the authors suggested that clonal diversity may have been underestimated. The whole spike protein was spanned by vaccine-associated CD4 TCRs, and dominant responses were seen in regions 160-218 and 743-854. After two AZD1222 doses, spike-specific TCR breadth and depth were significantly higher than at day 0 and than in MenACWY recipients. In the small 56-69-year group, the increase in depth fell short of significance, most likely because of low power. Because no day 14 peak-response samples were available, repertoires were characterized only after the peak T cell response. Reportedly, almost half of the unique spike-specific TCRs recognized epitopes lying outside the regions that are mutated in the B.1.351 and B.1.1.7 variants.

The sample's time point label, in plain terms: baseline before first vaccination. Vaccinee samples came from UK trials COV001 and COV002, including a single-blind randomized controlled phase 2/3 trial of AZD1222 (ChAdOx1 nCoV-19) in healthy adults. Trial participant PBMC samples were collected at day 0 and day 28 after the second dose for TCRbeta chain sequencing. From cysteine to phenylalanine, the CDR3 is 15 amino acids long. Kept here is only the CDR3 DNA, which spans 45 bases and is read in frame from base 1. The germline V gene provides CDR1 SGHRS and CDR2 YFSETQ. Germline trimming amounts to 4 bases on V and 0 bases on J, with 3 as the count of junction bases outside the gene matches. As concerns this clone: Its binding antigen is unknown. The record has no base qualities; no much larger clone is one base away.

The CDR3 regions of human TCRbeta chains were analyzed by immunosequencing. Per the authors' processing: Repertoire TCRs were matched against a reference library of SARS-CoV-2-specific TCRs generated with the MIRA antigen-specificity platform. Breadth meant the fraction of unique TCRs that were SARS-CoV-2-associated, whereas depth meant the fraction of total T cells that were SARS-CoV-2-associated. Using the MIRA data, every spike-specific TCR was mapped to the spike region that the TCR reacted to and assigned to either a CD4 or a CD8 class. Log10-transformed breadth and depth values were compared by one-way ANOVA with Sidak's multiple comparisons tests. The immuneACCESS repertoire file appears here via TCRdb, limited to in-frame rearrangements. These files lack a portion of the clones; in checked studies, under half of the deficit traces to unresolved V genes, and the cause of the others is not known. That table furnishes V, J and clone size, whereas the DNA furnished D and trimming. Present in this sample are about 120,000 clones, 85% to 95% of which were seen just once. Roughly 7% of the sample lies in the top ten.

Source: peripheral blood, taken on day 0 of AZD1222 vaccination. This clonotype originated in an adult in good health. This chain is built from TRBV5-1 and TRBJ2-7; 11 middle bases align to TRBD2. This receptor has the CDR3 CASSLAGGASYEQYF. Read as DNA, the sequence is TGCGCCAGCAGCCTAGCGGGGGGCGCCTCCTACGAGCAGTACTTC.